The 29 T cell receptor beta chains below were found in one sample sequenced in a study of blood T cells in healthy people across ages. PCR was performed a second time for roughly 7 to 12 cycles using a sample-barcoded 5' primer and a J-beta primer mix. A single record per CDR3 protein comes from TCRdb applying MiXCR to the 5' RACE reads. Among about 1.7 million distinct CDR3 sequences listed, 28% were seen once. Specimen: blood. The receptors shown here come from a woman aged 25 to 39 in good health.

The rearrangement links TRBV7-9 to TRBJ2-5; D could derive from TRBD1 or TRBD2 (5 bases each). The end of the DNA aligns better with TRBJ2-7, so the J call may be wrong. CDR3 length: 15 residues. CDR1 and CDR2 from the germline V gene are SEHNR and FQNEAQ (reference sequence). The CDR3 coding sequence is TGTGCCAGCAGCTTAATTGTCGGGGCCTCCTACGAGCAGTACTTC. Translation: CASSLIVGASYEQYF.

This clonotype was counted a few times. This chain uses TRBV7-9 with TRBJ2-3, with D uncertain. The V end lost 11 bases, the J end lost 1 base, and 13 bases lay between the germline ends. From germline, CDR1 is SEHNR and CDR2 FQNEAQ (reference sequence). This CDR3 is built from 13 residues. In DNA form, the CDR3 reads TGTGCCGGGCAGGACGGACGCACAGATACGCAGTATTTT. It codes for CAGQDGRTDTQYF.

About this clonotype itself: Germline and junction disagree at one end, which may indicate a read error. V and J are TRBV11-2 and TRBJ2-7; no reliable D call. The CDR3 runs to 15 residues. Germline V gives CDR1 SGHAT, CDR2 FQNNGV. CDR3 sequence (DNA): TGTGCCAGCAGCCTAGACCCAGACCGTTTCGAGGAGCAGTACTTC. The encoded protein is CASSLDPDRFEEQYF.

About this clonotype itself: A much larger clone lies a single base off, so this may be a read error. CDR3 sequence (DNA): TGTGCCAGCACCCGCGACCTTGGAGATACGCAGTATTTT. This sequence encodes CASTRDLGDTQYF. The chain combines TRBV12-3 or TRBV12-4 with TRBJ2-3; D unclear. The CDR3 loop spans 13 amino acids. V was trimmed by 7 bases and J by 5 bases, leaving 13 bases between them.

The CDR3 DNA sequence: TGTGCCAGCAGCCCTCGGAACGGAAACACCATATATTTT. This codes for CASSPRNGNTIYF. V gene TRBV7-2 combines with J gene TRBJ1-3; D is unclear. Germline loops: CDR1 SGHTA, CDR2 FQGNSA. This CDR3 contains 13 residues. V dropped 5 bases and J dropped 4 bases, with 9 bases sitting between them. Looking up the rest from reference TRBV7-2 and TRBJ1-3 gives the full variable domain: GAGVSQSPSNKVTEKGKDVELRCDPISGHTALYWYRQSLGQGLEFLIYFQGNSAPDKSGLPSDRFSAERTGGSVSTLTIQRTQQEDSAVYLCASSPRNGNTIYFGEGSWLTVV.

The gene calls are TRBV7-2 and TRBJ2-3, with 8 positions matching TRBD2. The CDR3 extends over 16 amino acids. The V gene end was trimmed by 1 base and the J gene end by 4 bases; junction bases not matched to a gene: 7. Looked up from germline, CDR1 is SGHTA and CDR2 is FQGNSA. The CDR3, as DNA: TGTGCCAGCAGCTTAGAACTCAGCGGGAGACCAGATACGCAGTATTTT. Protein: CASSLELSGRPDTQYF.

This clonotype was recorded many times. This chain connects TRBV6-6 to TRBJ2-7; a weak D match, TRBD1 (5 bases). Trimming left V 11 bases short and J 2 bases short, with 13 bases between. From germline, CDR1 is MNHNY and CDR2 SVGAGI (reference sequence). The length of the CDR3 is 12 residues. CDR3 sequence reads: CASQGGTYEQYF. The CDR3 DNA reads TGTGCCTCCCAGGGCGGAACCTACGAGCAGTACTTC.

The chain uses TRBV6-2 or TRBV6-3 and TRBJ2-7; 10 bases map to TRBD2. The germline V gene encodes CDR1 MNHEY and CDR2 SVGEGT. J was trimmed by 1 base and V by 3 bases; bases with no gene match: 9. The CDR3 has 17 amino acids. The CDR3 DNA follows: TGTGCCAGCAGTTATGGCCTAGCGGGAGCAGGTTCCTACGAGCAGTACTTC. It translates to CASSYGLAGAGSYEQYF.

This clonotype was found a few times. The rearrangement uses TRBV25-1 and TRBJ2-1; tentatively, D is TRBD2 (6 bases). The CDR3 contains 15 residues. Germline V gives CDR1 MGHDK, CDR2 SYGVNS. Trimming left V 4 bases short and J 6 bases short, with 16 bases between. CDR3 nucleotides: TGTGCCAGCAGTGGAGGAGGGATAACCCCCAATGAGCAGTTCTTC. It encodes CASSGGGITPNEQFF.

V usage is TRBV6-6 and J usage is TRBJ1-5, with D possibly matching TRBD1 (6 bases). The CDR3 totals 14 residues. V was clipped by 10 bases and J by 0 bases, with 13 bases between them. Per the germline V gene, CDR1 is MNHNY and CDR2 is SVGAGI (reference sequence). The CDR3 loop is CAIAGDNSNQPQHF. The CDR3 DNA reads TGTGCCATCGCCGGGGACAATAGCAATCAGCCCCAGCATTTT.

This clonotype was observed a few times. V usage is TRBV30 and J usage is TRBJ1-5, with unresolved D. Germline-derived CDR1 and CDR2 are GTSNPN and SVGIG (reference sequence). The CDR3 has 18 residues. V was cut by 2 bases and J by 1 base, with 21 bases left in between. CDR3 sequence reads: CAWSPRGSGISSNQPQHF. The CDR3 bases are TGTGCCTGGAGTCCCCGCGGCAGTGGCATCTCGAGCAATCAGCCCCAGCATTTT.

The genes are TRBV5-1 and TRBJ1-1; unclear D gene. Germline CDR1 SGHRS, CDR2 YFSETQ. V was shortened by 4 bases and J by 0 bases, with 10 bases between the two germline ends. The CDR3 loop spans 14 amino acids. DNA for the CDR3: TGCGCCAGCAGCCAAATGACACTGAACACTGAAGCTTTCTTT. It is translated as CASSQMTLNTEAFF.

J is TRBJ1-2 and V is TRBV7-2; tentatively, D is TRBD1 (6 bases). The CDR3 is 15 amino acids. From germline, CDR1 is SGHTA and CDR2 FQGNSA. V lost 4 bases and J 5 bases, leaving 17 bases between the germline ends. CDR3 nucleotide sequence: TGTGCCAGCAGCTCCCGGGACACGATTAGTTATGGCTACACCTTC. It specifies CASSSRDTISYGYTF.

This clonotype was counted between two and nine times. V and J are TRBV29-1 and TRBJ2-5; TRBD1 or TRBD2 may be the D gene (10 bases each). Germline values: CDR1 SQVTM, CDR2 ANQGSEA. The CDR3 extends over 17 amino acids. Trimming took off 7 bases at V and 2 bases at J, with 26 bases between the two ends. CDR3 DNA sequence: TGCAGCGCGACAGGGGGCGCGGTAGCGGGGGGTCAAGAGACCCAGTACTTC. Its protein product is CSATGGAVAGGQETQYF.

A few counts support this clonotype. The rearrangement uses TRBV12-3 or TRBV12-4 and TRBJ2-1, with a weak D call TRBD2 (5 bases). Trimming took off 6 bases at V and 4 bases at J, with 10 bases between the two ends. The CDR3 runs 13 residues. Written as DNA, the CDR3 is TGTGCCAGCAGACCGGGGATTTACAATGAGCAGTTCTTC. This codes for CASRPGIYNEQFF.

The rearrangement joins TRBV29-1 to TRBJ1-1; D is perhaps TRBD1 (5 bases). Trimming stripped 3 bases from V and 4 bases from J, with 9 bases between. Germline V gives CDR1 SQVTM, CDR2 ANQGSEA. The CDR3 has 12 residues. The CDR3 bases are TGCAGCGTTGATTGGGGGTCCACTGAAGCTTTCTTT. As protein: CSVDWGSTEAFF.

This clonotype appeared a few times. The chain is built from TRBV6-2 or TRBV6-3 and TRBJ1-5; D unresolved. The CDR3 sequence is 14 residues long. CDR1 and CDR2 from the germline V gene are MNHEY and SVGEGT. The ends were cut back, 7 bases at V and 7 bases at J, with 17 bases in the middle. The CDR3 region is CASTDESFRQPQHF. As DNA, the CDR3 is TGTGCCAGCACTGACGAGAGCTTTAGGCAGCCCCAGCATTTT.

In DNA, the CDR3 is TGCAGTGCTACTACAAGACTAGACTCCTACGAGCAGTACTTC. Protein product: CSATTRLDSYEQYF. The chain uses TRBV20-1 and TRBJ2-7; tentative D call: TRBD2 (6 bases). CDR3 size: 14 residues. Looked up from germline, CDR1 is DFQATT and CDR2 is SNEGSKA (reference sequence). The V and J ends lost 4 bases and 0 bases respectively, with 13 bases between them.

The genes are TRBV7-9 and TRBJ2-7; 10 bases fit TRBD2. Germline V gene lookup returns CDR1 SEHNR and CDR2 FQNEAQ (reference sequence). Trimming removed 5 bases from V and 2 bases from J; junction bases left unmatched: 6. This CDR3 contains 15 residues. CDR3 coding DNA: TGTGCCAGCAGCCGAAGGACTAGCGGAGCCTACGAGCAGTACTTC. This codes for CASSRRTSGAYEQYF.

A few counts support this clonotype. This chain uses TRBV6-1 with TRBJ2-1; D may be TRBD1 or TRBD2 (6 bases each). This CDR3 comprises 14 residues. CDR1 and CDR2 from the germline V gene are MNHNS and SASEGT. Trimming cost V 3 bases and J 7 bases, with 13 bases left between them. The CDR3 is CASSDWGAGNEQFF. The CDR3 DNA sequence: TGTGCCAGCAGTGATTGGGGGGCAGGGAATGAGCAGTTCTTC.

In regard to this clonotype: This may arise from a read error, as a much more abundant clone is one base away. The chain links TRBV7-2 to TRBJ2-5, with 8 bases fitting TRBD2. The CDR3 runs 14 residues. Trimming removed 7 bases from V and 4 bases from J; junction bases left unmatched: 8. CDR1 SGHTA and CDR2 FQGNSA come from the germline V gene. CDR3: CASNQTREAETQYF. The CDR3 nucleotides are TGTGCCAGCAACCAAACGCGGGAGGCAGAGACCCAGTACTTC.

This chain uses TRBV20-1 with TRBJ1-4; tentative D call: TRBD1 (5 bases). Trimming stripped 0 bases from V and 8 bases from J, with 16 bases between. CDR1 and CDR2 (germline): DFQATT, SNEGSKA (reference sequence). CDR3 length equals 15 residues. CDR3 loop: CSARDSAVGAEKLFF. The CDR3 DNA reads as TGCAGTGCTAGAGATTCCGCAGTCGGGGCCGAAAAACTGTTTTTT.

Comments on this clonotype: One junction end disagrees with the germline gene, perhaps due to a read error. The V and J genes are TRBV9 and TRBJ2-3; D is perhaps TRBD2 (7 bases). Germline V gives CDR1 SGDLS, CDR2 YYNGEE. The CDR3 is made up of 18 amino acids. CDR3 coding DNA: TGCGCCAGCAGCGTACAGGGACTGGCGGGAGTGGGGACAGATACGCAGTATTTT. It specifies CASSVQGLAGVGTDTQYF.

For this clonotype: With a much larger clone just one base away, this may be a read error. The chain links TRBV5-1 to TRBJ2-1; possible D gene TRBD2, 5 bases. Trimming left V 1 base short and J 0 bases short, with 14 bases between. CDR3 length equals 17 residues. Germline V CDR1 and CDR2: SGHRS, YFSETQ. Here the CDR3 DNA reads TGCGCCAGCAGCTTGCAACTAGATTCCGACTCCTACAATGAGCAGTTCTTC. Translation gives CASSLQLDSDSYNEQFF.

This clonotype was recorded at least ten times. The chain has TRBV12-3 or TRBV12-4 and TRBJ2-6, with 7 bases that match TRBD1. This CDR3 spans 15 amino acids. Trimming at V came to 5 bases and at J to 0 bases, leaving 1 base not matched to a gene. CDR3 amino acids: CASSHRGSGANVLTF. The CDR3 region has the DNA TGTGCCAGCAGTCACAGGGGCTCTGGGGCCAACGTCCTGACTTTC.

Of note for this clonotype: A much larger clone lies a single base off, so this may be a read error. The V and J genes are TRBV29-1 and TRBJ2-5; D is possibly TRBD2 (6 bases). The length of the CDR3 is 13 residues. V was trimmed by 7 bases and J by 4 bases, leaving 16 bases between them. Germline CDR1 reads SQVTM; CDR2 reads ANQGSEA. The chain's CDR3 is CSGSGPRGETQYF. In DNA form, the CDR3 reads TGCAGCGGTAGCGGCCCACGGGGAGAGACCCAGTACTTC.

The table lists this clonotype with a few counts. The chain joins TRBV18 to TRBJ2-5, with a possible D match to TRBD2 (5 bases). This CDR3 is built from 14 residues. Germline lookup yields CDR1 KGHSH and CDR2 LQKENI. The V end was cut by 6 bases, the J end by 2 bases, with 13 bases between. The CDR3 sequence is CASSSGYKQETQYF. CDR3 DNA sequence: TGTGCCAGCTCCTCGGGATACAAGCAAGAGACCCAGTACTTC. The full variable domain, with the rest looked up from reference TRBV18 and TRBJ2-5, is NAGVMQNPRHLVRRRGQEARLRCSPMKGHSHVYWYRQLPEEGLKFMVYLQKENIIDESGMPKERFSAEFPKEGPSILRIQQVVRGDSAAYFCASSSGYKQETQYFGPGTRLLVL.

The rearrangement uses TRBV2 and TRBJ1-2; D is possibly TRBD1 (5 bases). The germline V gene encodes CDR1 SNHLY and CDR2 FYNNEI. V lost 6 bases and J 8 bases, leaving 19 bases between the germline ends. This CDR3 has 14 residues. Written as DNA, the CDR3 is TGTGCCAGCAGCGCGGGACCTCAAACGCGGGGCTACACCTTC. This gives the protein CASSAGPQTRGYTF.

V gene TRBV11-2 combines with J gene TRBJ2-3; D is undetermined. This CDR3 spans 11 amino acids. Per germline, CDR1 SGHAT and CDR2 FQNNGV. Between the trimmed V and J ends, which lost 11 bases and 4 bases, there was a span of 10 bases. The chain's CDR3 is CAVSSSDTQYF. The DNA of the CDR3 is TGTGCCGTTTCTAGTTCAGATACGCAGTATTTT.